This T cell receptor beta chain was observed in a study of T cells after yellow fever vaccination. Background on the study: Preparing low-cell-number fractions relied on SMART-Seq v4 Ultra Low Input.

As TCR cDNA was made by 5'RACE template switching, a universal primer site and UMIs were added. Each CDR3 protein gets one entry after TCRdb re-called the 5' RACE reads with MiXCR. The sample contains hundreds of thousands of distinct CDR3 sequences, roughly a fifth of which appear only once. There are a few counts of this clonotype. This CDR3 region has 14 residues. CDR1 and CDR2 (germline): LGHNA, YSLEER. The V end was cut by 0 bases, the J end by 1 base, with 6 bases between. This TCR derives from a man aged 25 to 40 who received the YFV17D yellow fever vaccine. This chain connects TRBV4-3 to TRBJ2-5; D gene unclear. The sample here was PBMCs, taken 15 days after the yellow fever booster vaccination. CDR3 residues: CASSQDRGQETQYF. The CDR3, as DNA: TGCGCCAGCAGCCAAGATCGAGGCCAAGAGACCCAGTACTTC.